One and the same sample provided the 12 T cell receptor beta chains below, sequenced in a study of blood T cells in healthy people across ages. It was with a sample-barcoded 5' primer and a J-beta primer mix that a second PCR of about 6 to 12 cycles was run. Each CDR3 protein is one row after TCRdb ran MiXCR on the 5' RACE reads. Of around 1,000,000 distinct CDR3 sequences listed, around 25% were seen once; the top ten hold less than 0.85%. The same sample was also used in a study of T cells of mothers and their children.

What was sequenced was blood. These receptors were taken from a girl aged 2-9 years in good health.

Only a few counts were recorded for this clonotype. This chain uses TRBV24-1 with TRBJ2-3; D is possibly TRBD2 (6 bases). Deletions cut 5 bases from V and 4 bases from J, with 12 bases between. This CDR3 has 14 amino acids. Germline V gene sequence: CDR1 KGHDR, CDR2 SFDVKD. CDR3 nucleotide sequence: TGTGCCACCAGTGGAGGGTGGGGGGCAGATACGCAGTATTTT. Its translation is CATSGGWGADTQYF.

The chain employs TRBV7-9 and TRBJ1-1; D is uncertain. The germline gives CDR1 SEHNR, CDR2 FQNEAQ (reference sequence). The length of the CDR3 is 12 residues. V was shortened by 2 bases and J by 4 bases, with 5 bases between the two germline ends. CDR3 in amino acids: CASSLYFTEAFF. CDR3 nucleotide sequence: TGTGCCAGCAGCTTATATTTCACTGAAGCTTTCTTT. Together with reference TRBV7-9 and TRBJ1-1, the CDR3 gives the full variable domain: DTGVSQNPRHKITKRGQNVTFRCDPISEHNRLYWYRQTLGQGPEFLTYFQNEAQLEKSRLLSDRFSAERPKGSFSTLEIQRTEQGDSAMYLCASSLYFTEAFFGQGTRLTVV.

The rearrangement uses TRBV2 and TRBJ2-4; TRBD1 matches at 8 bases. The germline V gene has CDR1 SNHLY and CDR2 FYNNEI. V gave up 0 bases and J gave up 4 bases; unmatched junction bases: 17. The CDR3 spans 20 residues. CDR3 loop: CASSEAPGGLFAVKKNIQYF. CDR3 sequence (DNA): TGTGCCAGCAGTGAAGCGCCAGGGGGCCTTTTCGCCGTCAAAAAAAACATTCAGTACTTC.

This sequence joins TRBV29-1 and TRBJ2-1, with 13 nucleotides matching TRBD2. Germline V CDR1 and CDR2: SQVTM, ANQGSEA. The junction had 3 bases not matched to a gene; V was cut back by 7 bases and J by 6 bases. The CDR3 has 13 amino acids. CDR3 residues: CSERLAGGNEQFF. The DNA of the CDR3 is TGCAGCGAGCGACTAGCGGGAGGCAATGAGCAGTTCTTC.

This clonotype was detected only a few times. V and J are TRBV20-1 and TRBJ2-5, with 9 bases matching TRBD2. Matching the DNA end better, TRBJ2-1 makes the J call doubtful. The CDR3 is 14 residues long. The V gene's germline CDR1 is DFQATT and CDR2 SNEGSKA (reference sequence). The CDR3 spells CSASLGVSGSEQFF. The CDR3 bases are TGCAGTGCTAGTCTCGGGGTTAGCGGGAGCGAGCAGTTCTTC.

There are a few counts of this clonotype. The rearrangement uses TRBV5-1 and TRBJ1-2; D remains unclear. The CDR3 extends over 12 amino acids. CDR1 SGHRS and CDR2 YFSETQ come from the germline V gene. V shed 5 bases and J shed 8 bases, with 13 bases lying between them. The CDR3 sequence is CASRASSEGYTF. The CDR3 DNA reads TGCGCCAGCAGGGCCAGTTCCGAGGGCTACACCTTC.

This clonotype showed up just a few times. V gene TRBV5-1 combines with J gene TRBJ2-7; D is unclear. The CDR3 covers 14 residues. Germline lookup yields CDR1 SGHRS and CDR2 YFSETQ. V dropped 4 bases and J dropped 1 base, with 12 bases sitting between them. This CDR3 is CASSDILGSYEQYF. CDR3 bases: TGCGCCAGCAGCGACATATTGGGATCCTACGAGCAGTACTTC.

This clonotype was counted many times. The chain links TRBV19 to TRBJ2-7, with D perhaps TRBD2 (5 bases). Germline CDR1 reads LNHDA; CDR2 reads SQIVND (reference sequence). The CDR3 covers 12 residues. Trimming removed 5 bases at V and 4 bases at J, with 9 bases between. This chain's CDR3 is CASSGLGYEQYF. CDR3 nucleotides: TGTGCCAGTAGTGGACTGGGGTACGAGCAGTACTTC.

This clonotype was detected a few times. The DNA of the CDR3 is TGTGCCAGCAGCCAAGATCCGGTCTTCTACGAGCAGTACTTC. Amino acid sequence: CASSQDPVFYEQYF. The chain combines TRBV14 with TRBJ2-5; D unresolved. The J call may be in error: the DNA end matches TRBJ2-7 better. CDR1 is SGHDN, CDR2 FVKESK, per germline. The CDR3 totals 14 residues.

This chain joins TRBV12-3 or TRBV12-4 and TRBJ2-3; 7 bases are shared with TRBD1. V gave up 6 bases and J gave up 1 base; unmatched junction bases: 10. CDR3 length: 16 amino acids. This CDR3 reads CASSLKGDRRTDTQYF. The CDR3, as DNA: TGTGCCAGCAGCCTCAAGGGGGACAGACGCACAGATACGCAGTATTTT.

This clonotype was seen at least ten times. The rearrangement uses TRBV7-9 and TRBJ2-7; D gene unclear. Germline CDR1 reads SEHNR; CDR2 reads FQNEAQ (reference sequence). This CDR3 is built from 10 residues. Trimming took off 6 bases at V and 3 bases at J, with 3 bases between the two ends. CDR3 sequence: CASSGYEQYF. The DNA of the CDR3 is TGTGCCAGCAGTGGCTACGAGCAGTACTTC.

In its sample, this clonotype was seen a few times. The chain recombines TRBV7-2 with TRBJ2-5; TRBD1 matches 11 bases. Germline lookup yields CDR1 SGHTA and CDR2 FQGNSA. This CDR3 has 16 amino acids. V was pared by 1 base and J by 5 bases, with 6 bases of the junction left unmatched. The DNA of the CDR3 is TGTGCCAGCAGCTTAGAGGGACAGGGGGTCGTGGAGACCCAGTACTTC. It translates to CASSLEGQGVVETQYF.